The 21 T cell receptor beta chains below come from one sample, sequenced in a study of T cells in women clearing cervical HPV infection. Clones were sequenced by immunoSEQ multiplex PCR, and TCRdb holds only the in-frame ones, with some missing. The ten most abundant clones cover more than 3.5% of a sample with 34,000 or so clones. Sequencing was done on a sample of blood buffy coat. These receptors were taken from a woman between 18 and 70 years old with a cervical HPV16 infection that either progressed to CIN3+ or cleared (not recorded which).

The sequenced CDR3 bases are TGTGCCAGCTGCTTATGGGGCTATGGT. Translated, it gives CASCLWGYG. The whole CDR3 protein reads CASCLWGYGQYF. J is TRBJ2-4 and V is TRBV2; tentative D call: TRBD1 (5 bases). The read comes to an end 3 residues before the CDR3 does, leaving the germline J gene to fill in the end. Looked up from germline, CDR1 is SNHLY and CDR2 is FYNNEI. The CDR3 contains 12 residues. Combining the CDR3 with reference TRBV2 and TRBJ2-4 gives the whole variable domain EPEVTQTPSHQVTQMGQEVILRCVPISNHLYFYWYRQILGQKVEFLVSFYNNEISEKSEIFDDQFSVERPDGSNFTLKIRSTKLEDSAMYFCASCLWGYGQYFGAGTRLSVL.

About this clone: The read terminates 3 residues ahead of where the CDR3 ends, so the germline J gene completes it. This rearrangement joins TRBV18 to TRBJ1-2; the D gene is possibly TRBD1 (5 bases). The CDR3 spans 14 residues. Germline CDR1 reads KGHSH; CDR2 reads LQKENI. This CDR3 reads CASSDIREGALYTF. CDR3 DNA, as far as it was read: TGTGCCAGCTCAGATATCCGTGAAGGGGCGCTC.

In the case of this clone: From the germline J gene comes the end of the CDR3, since the read stops 3 residues before it. The chain carries TRBV2 and TRBJ1-1, with D possibly being TRBD1 (6 bases). The CDR3 is 14 residues long. With 3 bases removed from V and 7 bases from J, the gap between germline ends came to 15 bases. CDR1 and CDR2 from the germline V gene are SNHLY and FYNNEI. CDR3 in amino acids: CASSESGVEGEAFF. The CDR3 bases that were read are TGTGCCAGCAGTGAGTCAGGGGTAGAGGGTGAA.

The covered CDR3 bases are TGCAGTGCTGGGACAGGGGCGAACGAG. Amino acids: CSAGTGANE. The complete CDR3 protein is CSAGTGANEQYF. The chain couples TRBV20-1 to TRBJ2-7; TRBD1 aligns across 10 bases. The read terminates 3 residues before the CDR3 end, so the remaining end is supplied by the germline J gene. This CDR3 is 12 amino acids long. Germline V gene sequence: CDR1 DFQATT, CDR2 SNEGSKA (reference sequence). Losses at the gene ends were 5 bases for V and 5 bases for J; bases not matched to a gene: 3.

Notes on this clone: The read halts 3 residues ahead of the CDR3 end, with the missing end drawn from the germline J gene. The J gene is TRBJ1-4, the V gene TRBV20-1; D is unresolved. This CDR3 spans 15 amino acids. V was clipped by 3 bases and J by 6 bases, with 17 bases between them. Germline V gene lookup returns CDR1 DFQATT and CDR2 SNEGSKA (reference sequence). CDR3 loop: CSARGSLEADEKLFF. The DNA read from the CDR3 is TGCAGTGCTAGGGGAAGTTTGGAAGCGGATGAAAAA.

Note on this clone: Read coverage stops 3 residues before the CDR3 terminus; the germline J gene supplies the remainder. The J gene is TRBJ2-7, the V gene TRBV30, with 9 nucleotides matching TRBD2. The CDR3 totals 12 residues. V dropped 8 bases and J dropped 6; count of bases not matched to a gene: 8. CDR1 and CDR2 (germline): GTSNPN, SVGIG (reference sequence). The part of the CDR3 DNA that was read is TGTGCCGCTGCTCTAGCGGGACCCGAG. Translated, it gives CAAALAGPE. The whole CDR3 sequence reads CAAALAGPEQYF.

The CDR3 is CASSGPRDRITYEQYF. The sequenced CDR3 bases are TGTGCCAGCAGTGGTCCCCGGGACAGGATTACCTACGAG. The chain has TRBV6-1 and TRBJ2-7; 8 positions agree with TRBD1. The missing CDR3 end, 3 residues past where the read stops, is filled in from the germline J gene. Germline trimming cut 4 bases from V and 2 bases from J; bases unmatched to any gene: 10. Germline CDR1 and CDR2: MNHNS and SASEGT. The CDR3 is made up of 16 amino acids.

Points on this clone: The read stops 3 residues short of the end of the CDR3; the missing end is completed from the germline J gene. This chain joins TRBV30 and TRBJ2-7; TRBD1 is a possible D gene (6 bases). The CDR3 is made up of 15 amino acids. Per the germline V gene, CDR1 is GTSNPN and CDR2 is SVGIG (reference sequence). Deletions cut 3 bases from V and 3 bases from J, with 18 bases between. The sequenced part of the CDR3 DNA is TGTGCCTGGAGATGGGGGCTAGCCGACGACTACGAG. Translating gives CAWRWGLADDYE. The whole CDR3 sequence reads CAWRWGLADDYEQYF.

As concerns this clone: The read stops 3 residues short of the end of the CDR3; the missing end is completed from the germline J gene. The rearrangement joins TRBV19 to TRBJ1-1, with D possibly TRBD1 on 6 matching bases. The CDR3 spans 16 residues. Trimming cost V 5 bases and J 7 bases, with 23 bases left between them. Germline V gives CDR1 LNHDA, CDR2 SQIVND (reference sequence). The CDR3 is CASSPWGGHLYNEAFF. The CDR3 bases that were read are TGTGCCAGTAGTCCCTGGGGGGGACACCTTTACAATGAA.

CDR3 sequence reads: CAWSVSDTQYF. The part of the CDR3 DNA that was read is TGTGCCTGGAGTGTATCAGATACC. The V and J genes are TRBV30 and TRBJ2-5; D uncertain. The CDR3 extends 3 residues past the end of the read, so its final part is completed from the germline J gene. CDR1 is GTSNPN, CDR2 SVGIG, per germline (reference sequence). CDR3 length equals 11 residues. The variable domain in full, completed from reference TRBV30 and TRBJ2-5, reads SQTIHQWPATLVQPVGSPLSLECTVEGTSNPNLYWYRQAAGRGLQLLFYSVGIGQISSEVPQNLSASRPQDRQFILSSKKLLLSDSGFYLCAWSVSDTQYFGPGTRLLVL.

As for this clone: The read halts 3 residues ahead of the CDR3 end, with the missing end drawn from the germline J gene. The chain has TRBV10-3 and TRBJ2-1; TRBD1 might be the D (6 bases). Germline-derived CDR1 and CDR2 are ENHRY and SYGVKD. V gave up 4 bases and J gave up 5 bases, with 24 bases separating them. This CDR3 comprises 18 residues. The sequenced part of the CDR3 DNA is TGTGCCATCAGTGCCGTCCAGGGGCAGGGGACCCCTAACAATGAG. It encodes CAISAVQGQGTPNNE. The entire CDR3 sequence reads CAISAVQGQGTPNNEQFF.

Points on this clone: The read falls 3 residues short of the CDR3 end, and the missing part is taken from the germline J gene. V is TRBV7-3 and J is TRBJ2-1; 10 positions agree with TRBD2. The CDR3 loop spans 17 amino acids. CDR1 and CDR2 (germline): SGHTA, FQGTGA. V gave up 4 bases and J gave up 2 bases; unmatched junction bases: 8. The CDR3 here is CASSSPLAGGAYNEQFF. The part of the CDR3 DNA that was read is TGTGCCAGCAGCTCCCCCTTAGCGGGAGGAGCCTACAATGAG. The whole variable domain, remainder taken from reference TRBV7-3 and TRBJ2-1, is GAGVSQTPSNKVTEKGKYVELRCDPISGHTALYWYRQSLGQGPEFLIYFQGTGAADDSGLPNDRFFAVRPEGSVSTLKIQRTERGDSAVYLCASSSPLAGGAYNEQFFGPGTRLTVL.

About this clone: With the read ending 3 residues before the CDR3 end, the germline J gene is used to fill in that end. The V and J genes are TRBV11-2 and TRBJ1-1; 8 positions agree with TRBD1. The ends lost 10 bases at V and 1 base at J; junction bases unmatched: 11. CDR3 length: 15 amino acids. Germline CDR1 is SGHAT and CDR2 is FQNNGV. The CDR3 DNA, read in part, is TGTGCCACCCGACAGGGGAAAGGGTGGAACACTGAA. Its translation is CATRQGKGWNTE. The CDR3, in full, reads CATRQGKGWNTEAFF. Combining the CDR3 with reference TRBV11-2 and TRBJ1-1 gives the whole variable domain EAGVAQSPRYKIIEKRQSVAFWCNPISGHATLYWYQQILGQGPKLLIQFQNNGVVDDSQLPKDRFSAERLKGVDSTLKIQPAKLEDSAVYLCATRQGKGWNTEAFFGQGTRLTVV.

In the case of this clone: The CDR3 end falls 3 residues outside the read, so it is completed with the germline J gene. The chain is built from TRBV7-8 and TRBJ2-4, with TRBD2 as a possible D gene (5 bases). From germline, CDR1 is SGHVS and CDR2 FQNEAQ. This CDR3 has 15 residues. The part of the CDR3 DNA that was read is TGTGCCAGCAGCTTAGGGGCGGGCGCCGGCTATGGT. This encodes CASSLGAGAGYG. The full CDR3 sequence reads CASSLGAGAGYGQYF.

Note on this clone: With the read ending 3 residues before the CDR3 end, the germline J gene is used to fill in that end. V is TRBV2 and J is TRBJ1-2; 8 positions agree with TRBD1. The CDR3 runs to 12 residues. Germline trimming cut 8 bases from V and 7 bases from J; bases unmatched to any gene: 6. Germline values: CDR1 SNHLY, CDR2 FYNNEI. The CDR3 bases that were read are TGTGCCAGCCCCCAGGGGGCGGCTGGC. Protein sequence: CASPQGAAG. The whole CDR3 reads CASPQGAAGYTF.

A word on this clone: The read finishes 3 residues shy of the CDR3 end, and the germline J gene is used to complete it. J is TRBJ1-2 and V is TRBV10-3; D is perhaps TRBD1 (5 bases). The germline V gene has CDR1 ENHRY and CDR2 SYGVKD. The V end lost 2 bases, the J end lost 2 bases, and 9 bases lay between the germline ends. The CDR3 has 14 residues. CDR3 region: CAISEAGRNYGYTF. The CDR3 DNA, read in part, is TGTGCCATCAGTGAGGCAGGGAGGAACTATGGC.

As to this clone: The read is 3 residues too short to cover the CDR3 end, so that end is filled in from the germline J gene. This chain uses TRBV7-2 with TRBJ2-1; 9 bases match TRBD2. CDR1 is SGHTA and CDR2 is FQGNSA in the germline V gene. The CDR3 is 15 amino acids. V trimming: 5 bases; J trimming: 8 bases; junction bases outside the gene matches: 10. The sequenced part of the CDR3 DNA is TGTGCCAGCAGCCCCCAAGGCGGGGGGGTTTATGAG. Translation gives CASSPQGGGVYE. The whole CDR3 region reads CASSPQGGGVYEQFF.

Regarding this clone: The observed sequence ends 3 residues before the CDR3 terminus, with the missing tail filled in from the germline J gene. The genes are TRBV29-1 and TRBJ1-1; maybe TRBD1 (5 bases). V lost 6 bases to trimming and J lost 0 bases, with 14 bases between them. CDR1 and CDR2 (germline): SQVTM, ANQGSEA. The CDR3 sequence is 14 residues long. CDR3 residues: CSVVEGFLNTEAFF. The sequenced part of the CDR3 DNA is TGCAGCGTGGTTGAGGGGTTTTTGAACACTGAA.

Here the CDR3 reads CSGTEPGTEAFF. The part of the CDR3 DNA that was read is TGCAGCGGAACGGAGCCGGGGACTGAA. This chain links TRBV29-1 with TRBJ1-1; D not resolved. The CDR3 end is not reached by the read, which stops 3 residues before it; the germline J gene fills it in. V was trimmed by 7 bases and J by 5 bases, leaving 14 bases between them. This CDR3 region has 12 residues. Germline values: CDR1 SQVTM, CDR2 ANQGSEA. Full variable domain (outside the CDR3, taken from reference TRBV29-1 and TRBJ1-1): SAVISQKPSRDICQRGTSLTIQCQVDSQVTMMFWYRQQPGQSLTLIATANQGSEATYESGFVIDKFPISRPNLTFSTLTVSNMSPEDSSIYLCSGTEPGTEAFFGQGTRLTVV.

To note about this clone: The read halts 3 residues ahead of the CDR3 end, with the missing end drawn from the germline J gene. This chain links TRBV5-6 with TRBJ2-7; D remains ambiguous. The CDR3 length is 11 residues. Germline assignment: CDR1 SGHDT and CDR2 YYEEEE. The ends were cut back, 0 bases at V and 6 bases at J, with 4 bases in the middle. The sequenced CDR3 bases are TGTGCCAGCAGCTTGGAAGGCGAG. Translation gives CASSLEGE. The complete CDR3 reads CASSLEGEQYF.

Note on this clone: The CDR3 goes on 3 residues after the read ends, and that part is filled in from the germline J gene. The chain joins TRBV5-1 to TRBJ2-1; TRBD2 agrees at 8 bases. Per the germline V gene, CDR1 is SGHRS and CDR2 is YFSETQ. V shed 2 bases, J shed 4 bases, and the junction held 5 bases outside the gene matches. The CDR3 has 15 residues. The sequenced CDR3 bases are TGCGCCAGCAGCTTCGGAGCGGGAGTTTACAATGAG. Translating it yields CASSFGAGVYNE. In full, the CDR3 reads CASSFGAGVYNEQFF.